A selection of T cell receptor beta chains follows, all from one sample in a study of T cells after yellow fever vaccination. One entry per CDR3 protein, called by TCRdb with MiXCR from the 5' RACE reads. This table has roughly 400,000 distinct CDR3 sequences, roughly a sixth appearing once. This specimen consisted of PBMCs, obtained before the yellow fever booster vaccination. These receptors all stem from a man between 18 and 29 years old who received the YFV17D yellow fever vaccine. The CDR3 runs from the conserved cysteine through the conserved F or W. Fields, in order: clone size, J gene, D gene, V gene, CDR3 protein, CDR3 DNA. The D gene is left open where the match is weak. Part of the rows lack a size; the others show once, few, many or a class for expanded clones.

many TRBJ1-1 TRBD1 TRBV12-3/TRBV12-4 CASSRGPSTEAFF TGTGCCAGCAGTAGGGGGCCGAGCACTGAAGCTTTCTTT
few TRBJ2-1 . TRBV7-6 CASSWGDKGNEQFF TGTGCCAGCTCCTGGGGGGACAAGGGCAATGAGCAGTTCTTC
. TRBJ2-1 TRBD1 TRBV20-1 CSAARQGNYNEQFF TGCAGTGCTGCGCGACAGGGAAACTACAATGAGCAGTTCTTC
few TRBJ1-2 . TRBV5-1 CASSRDGASSYGYTF TGCGCCAGCAGTCGGGATGGGGCCTCCTCTTATGGCTACACCTTC
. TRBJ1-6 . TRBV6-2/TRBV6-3 CASSHGHQSTYNSPLHF TGTGCCAGCAGCCACGGACACCAGAGTACCTATAATTCACCCCTCCACTTT
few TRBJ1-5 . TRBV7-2 CASSFGWRQPQHF TGTGCCAGCAGCTTTGGTTGGAGACAGCCCCAGCATTTT
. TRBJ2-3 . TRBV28 CASRLAVTDTQYF TGTGCCAGCAGGCTCGCCGTCACAGATACGCAGTATTTT
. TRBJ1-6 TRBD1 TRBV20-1 CSASEGANNSPLHF TGCAGTGCTAGTGAGGGGGCGAATAATTCACCCCTCCACTTT
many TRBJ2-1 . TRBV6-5 CASSYSMGLGGEQFF TGTGCCAGCAGTTACTCGATGGGACTTGGGGGTGAGCAGTTCTTC
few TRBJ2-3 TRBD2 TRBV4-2 CASSQGALAENTDTQYF TGTGCCAGCAGCCAAGGGGCACTAGCGGAAAACACAGATACGCAGTATTTT
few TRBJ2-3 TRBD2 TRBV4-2 CASSQDQGMRGGGTDTQYF TGTGCCAGCAGCCAAGATCAAGGGATGCGGGGGGGCGGCACAGATACGCAGTATTTT
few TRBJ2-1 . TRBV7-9 CASSLARVNEQFF TGTGCCAGCAGCTTAGCCAGGGTTAATGAGCAGTTCTTC
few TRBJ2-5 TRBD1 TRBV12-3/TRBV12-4 CASKQTGLAQETQYF TGTGCCAGCAAACAGACAGGGCTAGCTCAAGAGACCCAGTACTTC
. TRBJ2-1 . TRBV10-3 CAISESRDEQFF TGTGCCATCAGTGAGTCTCGGGATGAGCAGTTCTTC
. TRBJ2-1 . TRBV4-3 CASSPSGAGLHNEQFF TGCGCCAGCAGCCCCTCGGGGGCTGGATTACACAATGAGCAGTTCTTC
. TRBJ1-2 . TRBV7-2 CASSLAGRGDYGYTF TGTGCCAGCAGCTTAGCGGGCAGGGGCGACTATGGCTACACCTTC
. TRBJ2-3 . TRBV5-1 CASSSLEGGDTQYF TGCGCCAGCAGCTCCCTAGAGGGGGGAGATACGCAGTATTTT
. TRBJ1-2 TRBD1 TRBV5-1 CASSGEDRDGYTF TGCGCCAGCAGCGGGGAGGACAGGGACGGCTACACCTTC
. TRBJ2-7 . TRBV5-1 CASSGGTMSSYEQYF TGCGCCAGCAGTGGGGGGACGATGAGCTCCTACGAGCAGTACTTC
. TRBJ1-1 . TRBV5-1 CASSLGDRSGTFF TGCGCCAGCAGCTTGGGCGACAGATCGGGAACTTTCTTT
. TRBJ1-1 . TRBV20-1 CSATRGGGGTEAFF TGCAGTGCCACCCGGGGAGGGGGAGGAACTGAAGCTTTCTTT
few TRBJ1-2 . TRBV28 CASSFSSFYGYTF TGTGCCAGCAGTTTCTCCAGCTTCTATGGCTACACCTTC